This T cell receptor (beta chain) comes out of a study of spatial heterogeneity in lung cancer. This clonotype was seen repeatedly, ten times or more. TCRdb reprocessed the 5' RACE reads with MiXCR, giving one entry per CDR3 protein. The profile shows 35,000 to 45,000 distinct CDR3 sequences, around 5.2% of them singletons. Time point of the sample: sample taken at primary tumor resection. Samples came from some 71 TRACERx patients with untreated early-stage lung cancer. Sequences were derived from PBMCs, sampled at surgery. This TCR was recovered from a female donor with early-stage non-small cell lung cancer.

CDR3 in DNA: TGTGCCAGCAGGGGAAATAGCGGGGGAAGCACAGATACGCAGTATTTT. It is translated as CASRGNSGGSTDTQYF. The rearrangement joins TRBV6-4 to TRBJ2-3, with 9 positions matching TRBD2. The CDR3 runs 16 residues. Germline values: CDR1 MRHNA, CDR2 SNTAGT. With 6 bases clipped from V and 0 bases from J, the junction kept 7 bases outside the gene matches.